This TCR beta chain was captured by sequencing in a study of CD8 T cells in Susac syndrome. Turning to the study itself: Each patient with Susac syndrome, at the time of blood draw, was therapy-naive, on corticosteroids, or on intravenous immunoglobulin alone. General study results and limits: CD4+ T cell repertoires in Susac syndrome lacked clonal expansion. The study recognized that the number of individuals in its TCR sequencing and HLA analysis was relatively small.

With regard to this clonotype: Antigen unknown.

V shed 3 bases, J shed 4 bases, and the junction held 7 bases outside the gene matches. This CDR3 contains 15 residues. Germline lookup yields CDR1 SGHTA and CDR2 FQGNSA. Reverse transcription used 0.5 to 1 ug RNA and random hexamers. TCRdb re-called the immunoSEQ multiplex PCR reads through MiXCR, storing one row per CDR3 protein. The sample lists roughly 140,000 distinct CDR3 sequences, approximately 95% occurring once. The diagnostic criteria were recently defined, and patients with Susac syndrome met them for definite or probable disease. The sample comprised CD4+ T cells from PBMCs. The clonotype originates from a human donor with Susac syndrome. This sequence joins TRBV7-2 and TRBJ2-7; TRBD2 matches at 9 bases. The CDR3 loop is CASSFFVGLAYEQYF. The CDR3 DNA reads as TGTGCCAGCAGCTTCTTCGTGGGACTAGCTTACGAGCAGTACTTC.